What follows are 18 T cell receptor beta chains derived from one specimen sequenced in a study of OX40 agonist ivuxolimab in advanced cancers. Sequencing used immunoSEQ multiplex PCR; TCRdb keeps in-frame clones, though not all of them. The sample holds over 85,000 clones, around nine tenths seen once. The source was CD4+ or CD8+ T cells sorted from blood, collected in a trial of the OX40 agonist ivuxolimab. These receptors all come from an adult with an advanced solid tumor such as melanoma, head and neck, liver or kidney cancer.

The CDR3 region has the DNA TGTGCCAGCTCACTGGGGACAGGGAGTAATAACTATGGCTACACCTTC. Translating gives CASSLGTGSNNYGYTF. The chain recombines TRBV18 with TRBJ1-2, with 9 bases fitting TRBD1. The V segment lost 4 bases and the J segment 1 base; nucleotides outside the gene matches: 7. The CDR3 consists of 16 residues. The germline V gene encodes CDR1 KGHSH and CDR2 LQKENI.

The chain combines TRBV6-5 with TRBJ1-1; D gene ambiguous. V lost 10 bases and J 0 bases, leaving 15 bases between the germline ends. There are 14 residues in the CDR3. The germline V gene has CDR1 MNHEY and CDR2 SVGAGI. CDR3 coding DNA: TGTGCCACCTTACGGGATATGATGAACACTGAAGCTTTCTTT. This codes for CATLRDMMNTEAFF.

The chain carries TRBV10-3 and TRBJ1-1; tentative D call: TRBD1 (5 bases). Germline loops: CDR1 ENHRY, CDR2 SYGVKD. The V and J ends lost 10 bases and 0 bases respectively, with 12 bases between them. This CDR3 has 13 amino acids. This chain's CDR3 is CATRDGVNTEAFF. The CDR3, as DNA: TGTGCCACCCGGGACGGGGTGAACACTGAAGCTTTCTTT.

As DNA, the CDR3 is TGTGCCACCAGCAGCACATTGTTGGGGACAGACACTAGCACAGATACGCAGTATTTT. It is translated as CATSSTLLGTDTSTDTQYF. The V and J genes are TRBV15 and TRBJ2-3; TRBD1 aligns across 7 bases. J lost 0 bases, V lost 3 bases, and 15 bases had no gene match. Germline values: CDR1 LNHNV, CDR2 YYDKDF (reference sequence). CDR3 length: 19 amino acids.

The V gene is TRBV7-2, the J gene TRBJ2-1; TRBD1 matches at 8 bases. The CDR3 contains 14 residues. Germline V lookup: CDR1 SGHTA, CDR2 FQGNSA. The junction had 7 bases not matched to a gene; V was cut back by 4 bases and J by 8 bases. CDR3 amino acids: CASSSATGEDEQFF. CDR3 sequence (DNA): TGTGCCAGCAGCTCGGCGACAGGGGAGGATGAGCAGTTCTTC.

The chain uses TRBV4-1 and TRBJ2-2, with a tentative D call TRBD2 (5 bases). The CDR3 totals 14 residues. With 1 base removed from V and 4 bases from J, the gap between germline ends came to 7 bases. Looked up from germline, CDR1 is MGHRA and CDR2 is YSYEKL. The CDR3 reads CASSQVGSTGELFF. Written as DNA, the CDR3 is TGCGCCAGCAGCCAAGTAGGGAGCACCGGGGAGCTGTTTTTT.

This chain joins TRBV19 and TRBJ1-3, with D hard to call. CDR3 length: 16 amino acids. V shed 6 bases and J shed 0 bases, with 15 bases lying between them. CDR1 is LNHDA and CDR2 is SQIVND in the germline V gene (reference sequence). CDR3 DNA sequence: TGTGCCAGTAGATTATGGGGTACCGGCTCTGGAAACACCATATATTTT. Translating it yields CASRLWGTGSGNTIYF.

This clone was counted once. The chain joins TRBV7-2 to TRBJ1-2; 12 bases align to TRBD1. The ends lost 4 bases at V and 7 bases at J; junction bases unmatched: 10. The CDR3 runs to 16 residues. CDR1 SGHTA and CDR2 FQGNSA come from the germline V gene. CDR3 sequence: CASSSPQGTGGAGYTF. CDR3 in DNA: TGTGCCAGCAGCTCCCCTCAGGGGACAGGGGGCGCTGGCTACACCTTC.

The chain has TRBV5-5 and TRBJ2-7; possibly TRBD1 for D (5 bases). CDR1 SGHKS and CDR2 YYEKEE come from the germline V gene (reference sequence). The CDR3 runs to 13 residues. V dropped 2 bases and J dropped 5 bases, with 11 bases sitting between them. CDR3 residues: CASSFGRVDEQYF. CDR3 in DNA: TGTGCCAGCAGCTTTGGCAGGGTCGACGAGCAGTACTTC.

V is TRBV7-9 and J is TRBJ2-7; D is uncertain. Germline assignment: CDR1 SEHNR and CDR2 FQNEAQ (reference sequence). This CDR3 region has 13 residues. V shed 2 bases and J shed 5 bases, with 10 bases lying between them. This CDR3 reads CASSLQGPHEQYF. CDR3 in DNA: TGTGCCAGCAGCTTACAAGGGCCCCACGAGCAGTACTTC.

This clone was seen just once. V and J are TRBV4-2 and TRBJ1-4; 9 nucleotides align to TRBD1. Trimming cost V 5 bases and J 8 bases; bases outside gene matches: 6. Germline CDR1 reads LGHNA; CDR2 reads YNFKEQ. This CDR3 has 14 amino acids. The CDR3, as DNA: TGTGCCAGCAGCTTGCGACAGGGGGGCGAAAAACTGTTTTTT. It codes for CASSLRQGGEKLFF.

The chain has TRBV7-2 and TRBJ1-2; D is unresolved. Germline V gives CDR1 SGHTA, CDR2 FQGNSA. The CDR3 loop spans 19 amino acids. V was clipped by 2 bases and J by 1 base, with 23 bases between them. CDR3 region: CASSLYLGAAAILNYGYTF. Written as DNA, the CDR3 is TGTGCCAGCAGCTTATACCTCGGAGCGGCGGCAATACTTAACTATGGCTACACCTTC. The variable domain in full, completed from reference TRBV7-2 and TRBJ1-2, reads GAGVSQSPSNKVTEKGKDVELRCDPISGHTALYWYRQSLGQGLEFLIYFQGNSAPDKSGLPSDRFSAERTGGSVSTLTIQRTQQEDSAVYLCASSLYLGAAAILNYGYTFGSGTRLTVV.

The chain links TRBV5-8 to TRBJ2-3; tentative D call: TRBD2 (5 bases). With 7 bases removed from V and 5 bases from J, the gap between germline ends came to 14 bases. The CDR3 runs 13 residues. The germline V gene encodes CDR1 SGHTS and CDR2 YDEGEE. The CDR3 DNA reads TGTGCCAGCGGGGTGGCGGGCGGAGATACGCAGTATTTT. It specifies CASGVAGGDTQYF.

Only a few counts were recorded for this clone. The chain employs TRBV28 and TRBJ1-5, with 7 bases matching TRBD1. The germline CDR1 and CDR2 sequences are MDHEN and SYDVKM. This CDR3 region has 17 residues. V lost 5 bases, J lost 3 bases, and 13 bases stayed unmatched. For the CDR3, the DNA is TGTGCCAGCAGTCCCGCGGGGACAGCAGTACCCAATCAGCCCCAGCATTTT. It codes for CASSPAGTAVPNQPQHF.

The chain has TRBV7-3 and TRBJ1-1; D unresolved. CDR3 length equals 13 residues. From germline, CDR1 is SGHTA and CDR2 FQGTGA. V lost 5 bases to trimming and J lost 3 bases, with 10 bases between them. CDR3 sequence (DNA): TGTGCCAGCAGCAGTACGAGACACACTGAAGCTTTCTTT. This sequence encodes CASSSTRHTEAFF.

The chain joins TRBV5-1 to TRBJ2-7; 9 bases are a match to TRBD1. With 4 bases clipped from V and 6 bases from J, the junction kept 8 bases outside the gene matches. Per the germline V gene, CDR1 is SGHRS and CDR2 is YFSETQ. The CDR3 contains 14 residues. The CDR3 reads CASSPDRGGREQYF. The CDR3, as DNA: TGCGCCAGCAGCCCGGACAGGGGAGGGCGCGAGCAGTACTTC.

This chain uses TRBV19 with TRBJ2-3; possible D gene TRBD1, 6 bases. Trimming took off 8 bases at V and 8 bases at J, with 17 bases between the two ends. This CDR3 is built from 13 residues. The germline V gene encodes CDR1 LNHDA and CDR2 SQIVND (reference sequence). The CDR3 loop reads CASRGGQGTTQYF. The CDR3 DNA follows: TGTGCCAGTCGCGGTGGCCAGGGGACTACGCAGTATTTT.

The V and J genes are TRBV27 and TRBJ2-5; TRBD2 matches at 8 bases. The CDR3 consists of 16 residues. V shed 5 bases, J shed 0 bases, and the junction held 8 bases outside the gene matches. CDR1 is MNHEY, CDR2 SMNVEV, per germline (reference sequence). In DNA, the CDR3 is TGTGCCAGCAGTCCTGGGGCTAGCGGGTACCAAGAGACCCAGTACTTC. It encodes CASSPGASGYQETQYF.